This T cell receptor beta chain is drawn from a study of cytomegalovirus exposure and HLA in healthy donors. As for the study in general: It was reported in a later analysis that the same platform had been used for the 120 validation repertoires as for the 666 first-cohort repertoires. General study results and limits: CMV antigen specificity of a few CMV-associated chains was confirmed in vitro. Reports showed the classifier diagnosing cytomegalovirus status with high specificity and sensitivity.

Germline CDR1 SGHDT, CDR2 YYEEEE. The CDR3 spans 15 residues. Concerning this clone itself: The antigen is unknown. Relative to the germline gene, one junction end is altered; a read error may explain this.

The donors were part of the approximately 120-subject validation cohort, which stood apart from the roughly 640-subject first cohort. Assay used: immunoSEQ multiplex PCR; TCRdb lists only in-frame clones, some missing. The sample shows more than 300,000 clones, 70% to 90% of them seen only once. This chain connects TRBV5-6 to TRBJ2-7; TRBD2 matches at 9 bases. The specimen sequenced was PBMCs. The receptor was isolated from a woman aged 18 to 35 in good health and CMV-seronegative. The CDR3 nucleotides read TGTGCCAGCAGCTTGAGATTTGTTAGCGGGAGTGTCATGGACTTC. It encodes CASSLRFVSGSVMDF.